Following are 11 T cell receptor beta chains from one sample sequenced in a study of T cells of healthy individuals. TCRdb passed the 5' RACE reads through MiXCR, listing each CDR3 protein once. The table lists around 53,000 distinct CDR3 sequences, about 14% of them singletons. All receptors derive from a human donor in good health.

This clonotype occurred many times. J is TRBJ2-4 and V is TRBV29-1; D is possibly TRBD2 (5 bases). V was cut by 7 bases and J by 6 bases, with 13 bases left in between. The CDR3 is 12 residues long. Germline values: CDR1 SQVTM, CDR2 ANQGSEA. The CDR3 nucleotides read TGCAGCGCTCCGGACTCAACAAACATTCAGTACTTC. This sequence encodes CSAPDSTNIQYF.

J is TRBJ2-7 and V is TRBV12-3 or TRBV12-4, with D possibly matching TRBD1 (6 bases). The CDR3 spans 13 residues. V lost 5 bases and J lost 6, with 14 bases in between. CDR3 sequence reads: CASSLLNRAEQYF. The CDR3 coding sequence is TGTGCCAGCAGTCTTCTCAACAGGGCCGAGCAGTACTTC.

The genes are TRBV25-1 and TRBJ2-1; TRBD1 matches at 7 bases. Trimming cost V 6 bases and J 6 bases; bases outside gene matches: 8. The CDR3 runs 14 residues. Looked up from germline, CDR1 is MGHDK and CDR2 is SYGVNS. The CDR3 spells CASSYPGTVNEQFF. The CDR3 region has the DNA TGTGCCAGCAGCTACCCCGGGACAGTCAATGAGCAGTTCTTC.

V gene TRBV20-1 combines with J gene TRBJ2-1; 10 bases are shared with TRBD2. Germline V gene sequence: CDR1 DFQATT, CDR2 SNEGSKA (reference sequence). V was pared by 0 bases and J by 4 bases, with 6 bases of the junction left unmatched. The CDR3 extends over 16 amino acids. This chain's CDR3 is CSARDYKTSGYNEQFF. The CDR3 DNA is TGCAGTGCTAGAGATTATAAGACTAGCGGGTACAATGAGCAGTTCTTC.

The V call is TRBV6-2 or TRBV6-3, the J call TRBJ2-1, with D hard to call. Germline CDR1 and CDR2: MNHEY and SVGEGT. Trimming shortened V by 6 bases and J by 8 bases, and 11 bases separated the two germline ends. The CDR3 runs 12 residues. The CDR3 nucleotides read TGTGCCAGCAGCCAGCGTCGGGATGAGCAGTTCTTC. It translates to CASSQRRDEQFF.

The rearrangement links TRBV6-5 to TRBJ1-2, with TRBD1 as a possible D gene (5 bases). Germline values: CDR1 MNHEY, CDR2 SVGAGI. This CDR3 has 15 residues. Trimming cost V 6 bases and J 4 bases, with 18 bases left between them. The chain's CDR3 is CASRPPGQGGYGYTF. The CDR3 DNA reads TGTGCCAGCAGACCTCCCGGGCAGGGAGGCTATGGCTACACCTTC.

This clonotype came up a few times. The chain links TRBV9 to TRBJ1-2; the match to TRBD1 covers 7 bases. Germline trimming cut 3 bases from V and 0 bases from J; bases unmatched to any gene: 8. CDR3 length: 16 amino acids. Germline V CDR1 and CDR2: SGDLS, YYNGEE. The CDR3 sequence is CASSEGTVGANYGYTF. DNA for the CDR3: TGTGCCAGCAGCGAAGGGACAGTCGGAGCTAACTATGGCTACACCTTC.

V and J are TRBV20-1 and TRBJ1-1, with unresolved D. In germline, CDR1 is DFQATT, CDR2 SNEGSKA (reference sequence). The CDR3 is 16 amino acids. The V end was cut by 0 bases, the J end by 1 base, with 15 bases between. In DNA, the CDR3 is TGCAGTGCTAGAGATGGTCGGGGAGGGAGGAACACTGAAGCTTTCTTT. It codes for CSARDGRGGRNTEAFF.

This clonotype was seen at least ten times. This chain links TRBV6-1 with TRBJ2-1, with D maybe TRBD2 (6 bases). CDR1 is MNHNS, CDR2 SASEGT, per germline. The CDR3 totals 16 residues. V lost 7 bases, J lost 5 bases, and 21 bases lay in between. CDR3 sequence: CASTPAGGGADNEQFF. The DNA for the CDR3 is TGTGCCAGCACCCCAGCCGGGGGTGGGGCCGACAATGAGCAGTTCTTC.

The table lists this clonotype with many counts. The chain links TRBV7-3 to TRBJ2-7, with 11 bases identical to TRBD2. The V gene's germline CDR1 is SGHTA and CDR2 FQGTGA. CDR3 size: 14 residues. Trimming removed 6 bases from V and 6 bases from J; junction bases left unmatched: 7. Here the CDR3 DNA reads TGTGCCAGCAGTCTTAGCGGGGGGGCATCCGAGCAGTACTTC. This sequence encodes CASSLSGGASEQYF.

This rearrangement joins TRBV7-2 to TRBJ2-3; 15 bases line up with TRBD2. CDR3 length: 17 residues. Germline V gene data show CDR1 as SGHTA and CDR2 as FQGNSA. J lost 9 bases, V lost 4 bases, and 11 bases had no gene match. CDR3 sequence: CASSSTRTSGRALTQYF. The CDR3 nucleotides read TGTGCCAGCAGCTCAACTAGGACTAGCGGGAGGGCCTTGACGCAGTATTTT.